This T cell receptor (beta chain) appears in the sequencing data of a study of shared clonotypes between healthy human individuals. With regard to this clone: Its antigen is undetermined.

Study-level points and caveats: Only a few donors were included, so the genetic and exposure-history diversity represented was limited. Clonotypes shared by all four donors outscored non-shared clonotypes in generation probability. A handful of donors showed sharing of around 5% of naive CD4 clonotypes.

It was across several immunoSEQ plates that each subset's genomic DNA was evenly split. Here immunoSEQ multiplex PCR was the method, and the copy in TCRdb shows in-frame clones only, minus some. This sample has roughly 1.4 million clones, with around 98.5% found just once. Per the germline V gene, CDR1 is SGHNT and CDR2 is YYREEE (reference sequence). The CDR3 is 14 residues long. V lost 4 bases, J lost 4 bases, and 11 bases lay in between. This sequence joins TRBV5-4 and TRBJ1-4; D remains ambiguous. This TCR came from a man aged 25 to 45 in good health. The sample taken for sequencing was naive CD4+ T cells sorted from blood. The subset is: CD45RA+ positively selected. CDR3 nucleotide sequence: TGTGCCAGCAGCGCCGGGGTGTATAATGAAAAACTGTTTTTT. Translating it yields CASSAGVYNEKLFF.